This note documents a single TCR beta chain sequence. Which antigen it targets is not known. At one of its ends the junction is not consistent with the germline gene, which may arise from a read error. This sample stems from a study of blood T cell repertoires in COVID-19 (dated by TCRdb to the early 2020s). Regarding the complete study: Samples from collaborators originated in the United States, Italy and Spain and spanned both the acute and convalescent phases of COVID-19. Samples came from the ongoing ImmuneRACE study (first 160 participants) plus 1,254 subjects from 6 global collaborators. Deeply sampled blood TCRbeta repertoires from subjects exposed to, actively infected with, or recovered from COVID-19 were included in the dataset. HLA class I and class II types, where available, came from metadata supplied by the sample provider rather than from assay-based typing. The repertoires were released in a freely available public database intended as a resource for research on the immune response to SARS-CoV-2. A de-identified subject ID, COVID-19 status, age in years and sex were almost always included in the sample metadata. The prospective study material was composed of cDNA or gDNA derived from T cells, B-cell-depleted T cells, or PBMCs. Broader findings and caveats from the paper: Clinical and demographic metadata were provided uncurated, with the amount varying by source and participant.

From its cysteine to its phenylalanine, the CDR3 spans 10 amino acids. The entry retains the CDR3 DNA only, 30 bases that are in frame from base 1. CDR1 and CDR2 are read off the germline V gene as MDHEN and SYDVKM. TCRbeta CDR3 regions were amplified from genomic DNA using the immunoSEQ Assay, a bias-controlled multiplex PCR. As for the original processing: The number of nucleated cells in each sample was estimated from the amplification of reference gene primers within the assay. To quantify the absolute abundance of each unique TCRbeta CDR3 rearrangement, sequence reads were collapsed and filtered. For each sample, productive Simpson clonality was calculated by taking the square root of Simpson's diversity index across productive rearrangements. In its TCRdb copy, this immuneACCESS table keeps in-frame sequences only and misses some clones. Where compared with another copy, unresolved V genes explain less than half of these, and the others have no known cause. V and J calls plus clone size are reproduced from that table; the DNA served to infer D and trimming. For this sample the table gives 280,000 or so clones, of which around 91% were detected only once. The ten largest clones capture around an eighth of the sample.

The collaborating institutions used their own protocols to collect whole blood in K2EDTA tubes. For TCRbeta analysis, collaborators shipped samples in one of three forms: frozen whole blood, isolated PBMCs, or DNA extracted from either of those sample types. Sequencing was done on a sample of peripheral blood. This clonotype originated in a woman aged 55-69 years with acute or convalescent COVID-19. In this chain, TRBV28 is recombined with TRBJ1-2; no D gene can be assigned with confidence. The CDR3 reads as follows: CASYYYGYTF. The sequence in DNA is TGTGCCAGCTATTACTACGGCTACACCTTC.